This paragraph covers one T cell receptor (beta chain) sequence. Time point given: pre-sensitization, week 0. Treatment denoted: therapeutic diphenylcyclopropenone sensitization with weekly scalp DPC. Samples of blood were obtained prior to the application of each patch test. Trimming removed 1 base at V and 8 bases at J, with 15 bases between. CDR1 and CDR2 from the germline V gene are SGHNT and YENEEA. CDR3 size: 15 residues. This entry is derived from a study of human T cells and chemical hapten exposure. At the level of the study: There were weekly diphenylcyclopropenone doses to the scalp for patients throughout the approximately 25-week study.

Each CDR3 protein gets one entry after TCRdb re-called the RACE reads with MiXCR. Of around 200,000 distinct CDR3 sequences listed, under 35% were seen once; the top ten hold 2.5% to 3.5%. The material was whole blood, obtained in connection with sensitization to the hapten diphenylcyclopropenone (DPC). The chain recombines TRBV11-3 with TRBJ2-1; D is perhaps TRBD2 (5 bases). The receptor's source is a woman in her thirties with alopecia areata. Some clones in this sample may be carry-over from other donors' samples. The CDR3 nucleotides are TGTGCCAGCAGCTTAGGTGGGAGTAGTATCTATGAGCAGTTCTTC. The encoded protein is CASSLGGSSIYEQFF. Drawing the rest from reference TRBV11-3 and TRBJ2-1, the complete variable domain is EAGVVQSPRYKIIEKKQPVAFWCNPISGHNTLYWYLQNLGQGPELLIRYENEEAVDDSQLPKDRFSAERLKGVDSTLKIQPAELGDSAVYLCASSLGGSSIYEQFFGPGTRLTVL.